These T cell receptor beta chains were read from a single sample in a study of shared clonotypes between healthy human individuals. Measured with immunoSEQ multiplex PCR; TCRdb has only the in-frame clones, and not every one. In the table there are under 200,000 clones, roughly 93% of which are singletons. Source material: naive CD4+ T cells sorted from blood. Receptors were obtained from a woman aged 25 to 39 in good health. Each CDR3 is given with its conserved first and last residue. A D gene is named only where the DNA matches it firmly. Size tells how often a clone was seen (once, few, many) or the class of an expanded clone, and some rows leave it out.

J: TRBJ2-6
D: NA
V: TRBV18
size: NA
CDR3: CASSSRAKTLSGANVLTF
DNA: TGTGCCAGCTCGTCGAGGGCCAAGACACTCTCTGGGGCCAACGTCCTGACTTTC

J: TRBJ2-5
D: NA
V: TRBV28
size: NA
CDR3: CASSLYMETQYF
DNA: TGTGCCAGCAGTTTATACATGGAGACCCAGTACTTC

J: TRBJ1-2
D: NA
V: TRBV5-1
size: NA
CDR3: CASSSGGRNYGYTF
DNA: TGCGCCAGCAGCTCGGGAGGTCGGAACTATGGCTACACCTTC

J: TRBJ2-7
D: NA
V: TRBV10-1
size: NA
CDR3: CASSDHRVGSPYEQYF
DNA: TGCGCCAGCAGTGACCACCGGGTTGGCTCACCCTACGAGCAGTACTTC

J: TRBJ2-7
D: TRBD1
V: TRBV5-1
size: NA
CDR3: CASSRDRASYEQYF
DNA: TGCGCCAGCAGCCGGGACAGGGCCTCCTACGAGCAGTACTTC

J: TRBJ2-7
D: NA
V: TRBV2
size: few
CDR3: CASPETGTSTGEQYF
DNA: TGTGCCAGCCCTGAGACCGGGACTTCGACCGGCGAGCAGTACTTC

J: TRBJ2-2
D: TRBD2
V: TRBV5-8
size: NA
CDR3: CASSFGGLAGGWTGELFF
DNA: TGTGCCAGCAGCTTTGGCGGACTAGCGGGAGGGTGGACCGGGGAGCTGTTTTTT

J: TRBJ2-7
D: NA
V: TRBV28
size: NA
CDR3: CASRKRNPSSYEQYF
DNA: TGTGCCAGCAGGAAACGGAATCCGAGCTCCTACGAGCAGTACTTC

J: TRBJ2-3
D: NA
V: TRBV29-1
size: NA
CDR3: CSVEDFTDTQYF
DNA: TGCAGCGTTGAAGATTTCACAGATACGCAGTATTTT

J: TRBJ2-7
D: TRBD1
V: TRBV19
size: NA
CDR3: CASSRPGTGYEQYF
DNA: TGTGCCAGTAGTCGTCCCGGGACAGGGTACGAGCAGTACTTC

J: TRBJ2-7
D: NA
V: TRBV5-4
size: NA
CDR3: CASSPLAGPREQYF
DNA: TGTGCCAGCAGCCCCCTCGCTGGCCCTCGGGAGCAGTACTTC

J: TRBJ1-2
D: NA
V: TRBV28
size: NA
CDR3: CASSPEVPGHGYTF
DNA: TGTGCCAGCAGTCCGGAGGTACCAGGACATGGCTACACCTTC

J: TRBJ2-5
D: NA
V: TRBV29-1
size: NA
CDR3: CSAAGLETQYF
DNA: TGCAGCGCCGCGGGCCTAGAGACCCAGTACTTC

J: TRBJ1-5
D: NA
V: TRBV4-1
size: NA
CDR3: CASSQGSGRGIFQPQHF
DNA: TGCGCCAGCAGCCAAGGATCTGGTAGGGGAATTTTTCAGCCCCAGCATTTT

J: TRBJ1-2
D: TRBD1
V: TRBV7-3
size: NA
CDR3: CASSLDRGRYGYTF
DNA: TGTGCCAGCAGCTTAGACAGGGGACGCTATGGCTACACCTTC

J: TRBJ2-7
D: NA
V: TRBV28
size: NA
CDR3: CASESTGTTYEQYF
DNA: TGTGCCAGCGAAAGTACAGGGACCACCTACGAGCAGTACTTC

J: TRBJ2-6
D: NA
V: TRBV28
size: NA
CDR3: CASSITGEGWQTF
DNA: TGTGCCAGCAGTATCACAGGGGAGGGTTGGCAAACTTTC

J: TRBJ1-1
D: NA
V: TRBV5-1
size: NA
CDR3: CASTSGSPTEAFF
DNA: TGCGCCAGCACCTCGGGAAGTCCTACTGAAGCTTTCTTT

J: TRBJ2-7
D: NA
V: TRBV27
size: NA
CDR3: CASSSHGPHQSYEQYF
DNA: TGTGCCAGCAGTTCGCACGGGCCCCACCAATCCTACGAGCAGTACTTC

J: TRBJ1-1
D: TRBD1
V: TRBV6-4
size: once
CDR3: CASRGTGGGLTATEAFF
DNA: TGTGCCAGCAGGGGGACAGGGGGCGGCCTAACGGCCACTGAAGCTTTCTTT

J: TRBJ1-5
D: NA
V: TRBV6-6
size: NA
CDR3: CASSQQGISNQPQHF
DNA: TGTGCCAGCAGCCAACAGGGCATTAGCAATCAGCCCCAGCATTTT

J: TRBJ2-3
D: NA
V: TRBV15
size: NA
CDR3: CATSRGTQSDTQYF
DNA: TGTGCCACCAGCAGAGGGACACAATCAGATACGCAGTATTTT

J: TRBJ2-3
D: TRBD2
V: TRBV27
size: NA
CDR3: CASRLGTSGRGADTQYF
DNA: TGTGCCAGCAGGCTTGGGACTAGCGGGCGTGGGGCAGATACGCAGTATTTT

J: TRBJ2-2
D: TRBD1
V: TRBV5-1
size: NA
CDR3: CASSFTGGYTGELFF
DNA: TGCGCCAGCAGCTTCACAGGGGGCTACACCGGGGAGCTGTTTTTT

J: TRBJ2-7
D: TRBD1
V: TRBV10-3
size: once
CDR3: CAISDNDRGQYEQYF
DNA: TGTGCCATCAGTGATAACGACAGGGGACAATACGAGCAGTACTTC

J: TRBJ1-2
D: NA
V: TRBV14
size: NA
CDR3: CASSQGYWGGYTF
DNA: TGTGCCAGCAGCCAAGGATATTGGGGCGGCTACACCTTC

J: TRBJ2-7
D: NA
V: TRBV9
size: NA
CDR3: CASSVGDVSYEQYF
DNA: TGTGCCAGCAGCGTAGGGGACGTCTCTTACGAGCAGTACTTC

J: TRBJ1-4
D: NA
V: TRBV5-1
size: NA
CDR3: CASSLLAGDSLEKLFF
DNA: TGCGCCAGCAGCTTGCTGGCAGGGGATTCTTTAGAAAAACTGTTTTTT

J: TRBJ2-3
D: NA
V: TRBV7-2
size: NA
CDR3: CASSLYVGTDTQYF
DNA: TGTGCCAGCAGCTTATACGTCGGCACAGATACGCAGTATTTT

J: TRBJ1-2
D: TRBD1
V: TRBV28
size: NA
CDR3: CASSPMTGGLFVYSYTF
DNA: TGTGCCAGCAGTCCTATGACAGGGGGTTTGTTTGTTTATAGCTACACCTTC

J: TRBJ1-1
D: NA
V: TRBV15
size: NA
CDR3: CATSARGLSEAFF
DNA: TGTGCCACCAGCGCACGGGGACTGAGTGAAGCTTTCTTT

J: TRBJ1-5
D: NA
V: TRBV5-8
size: NA
CDR3: CASSPRTVGQPQHF
DNA: TGTGCCAGCAGCCCCCGGACAGTAGGCCAGCCCCAGCATTTT

J: TRBJ1-6
D: NA
V: TRBV5-8
size: NA
CDR3: CASSWGSGRGSPLHF
DNA: TGTGCCAGCAGCTGGGGGTCCGGAAGGGGTTCACCCCTCCACTTT

J: TRBJ2-7
D: TRBD1
V: TRBV28
size: once
CDR3: CASSGRDRGFEQYF
DNA: TGTGCCAGCAGTGGAAGGGACAGGGGGTTCGAGCAGTACTTC

J: TRBJ1-2
D: TRBD1
V: TRBV30
size: NA
CDR3: CAWREGTGGFYGYTF
DNA: TGTGCCTGGAGAGAAGGGACAGGGGGCTTCTATGGCTACACCTTC

J: TRBJ2-6
D: NA
V: TRBV19
size: once
CDR3: CASSIIGSGLSGANVLTF
DNA: TGTGCCAGTAGTATTATTGGGAGCGGCCTCTCTGGGGCCAACGTCCTGACTTTC

J: TRBJ1-2
D: TRBD1
V: TRBV6-1
size: NA
CDR3: CASDREGWGYTF
DNA: TGTGCCAGCGACAGGGAAGGGTGGGGCTACACCTTC

J: TRBJ2-1
D: TRBD2
V: TRBV5-1
size: NA
CDR3: CASSLLGLAGHSYNEQFF
DNA: TGCGCCAGCAGCTTGCTCGGACTAGCGGGACACTCCTACAATGAGCAGTTCTTC

J: TRBJ2-7
D: TRBD2
V: TRBV28
size: NA
CDR3: CASRPDGGYGEQYF
DNA: TGTGCCAGCAGACCCGACGGGGGGTATGGCGAGCAGTACTTC

J: TRBJ1-2
D: NA
V: TRBV6-6
size: NA
CDR3: CASSPSLKMGEGYTF
DNA: TGTGCCAGCAGTCCATCTCTTAAAATGGGGGAGGGCTACACCTTC

J: TRBJ2-5
D: TRBD1
V: TRBV10-3
size: NA
CDR3: CAIRGSTGYQETQYF
DNA: TGTGCCATCAGGGGCTCGACAGGGTACCAAGAGACCCAGTACTTC

J: TRBJ2-2
D: NA
V: TRBV5-1
size: NA
CDR3: CASSTAQGNTGELFF
DNA: TGCGCCAGCAGCACGGCCCAGGGAAACACCGGGGAGCTGTTTTTT